The present T cell receptor beta chain was sequenced within a study of cytomegalovirus exposure and HLA in healthy donors. Whole-study context: Among the 300 to 450 genotyped donors, 70% to 90% were placed in the Caucasian-associated ancestry cluster. Study-wide findings and caveats: Roughly even sequencing depth across donors was the assumption behind the presence/absence analyses. In a later analysis, V- and J-gene trimming of beta chains associated with a DCLRE1C missense variant, replicated independently. Earlier analysis looked at TCR beta V segments, and most were productive about 90% or about 30% of the time.

Concerning this clone itself: Its antigen is as yet unknown.

PCR was performed using 60 Vbeta and 13 Jbeta primers. Using immunoSEQ multiplex PCR, the repertoire was profiled, and TCRdb retains in-frame clones only, with some absent. The sample includes 200,000 to 250,000 clones, around 89% of them seen just once. V lost 3 bases and J lost 4, with 13 bases in between. The CDR3 runs to 14 residues. CDR1 is SGHVS, CDR2 FNYEAQ, per germline. The clonotype originates from a young woman in good health and CMV-seronegative. The V gene is TRBV7-6, the J gene TRBJ2-7; TRBD1 is a possible D gene (6 bases). The specimen was PBMCs. In DNA form, the CDR3 reads TGTGCCAGCAGCTTGGGCAGGGGAAATTACGAGCAGTACTTC. Residues: CASSLGRGNYEQYF.